The present T cell receptor beta chain was sequenced within a study of regulatory T cells in long-lasting Graves disease. This clonotype has just a few counts. Time point indicated: newly diagnosed GD, antithyroid drugs for less than 3 months. The TCR library was made from RNA that had been extracted from PBMCs in TRIzol. Construction of TCR beta libraries relied on iRepertoire HTBI primers and on Arm-PCR targeting CDR3 regions. TCRdb re-called the multiplex PCR reads through MiXCR, storing one row per CDR3 protein. The data contain approximately 470,000 distinct CDR3 sequences, about 16% of them singletons. The same specimen was also included in a second study, on T cells in Graves' hyperthyroidism and ophthalmopathy. This second study notes: When the TCR CDR3 underwent first-round RT-PCR, the HTBI primer set was used.

Sequences were derived from peripheral blood mononuclear cells (PBMCs), sampled at new diagnosis, from a patient treated with antithyroid drugs. The origin of this receptor is a man aged 40-49 years with Graves disease.

The chain's CDR3 is CAISETSGGTGELFF. In DNA form, the CDR3 reads TGTGCCATCAGCGAAACTAGCGGCGGCACCGGGGAGCTGTTTTTT. The rearrangement links TRBV10-3 to TRBJ2-2, with 8 bases that match TRBD2. This CDR3 comprises 15 residues. Germline V gene data show CDR1 as ENHRY and CDR2 as SYGVKD. V lost 6 bases to trimming and J lost 4 bases; unmatched junction nucleotides: 7.